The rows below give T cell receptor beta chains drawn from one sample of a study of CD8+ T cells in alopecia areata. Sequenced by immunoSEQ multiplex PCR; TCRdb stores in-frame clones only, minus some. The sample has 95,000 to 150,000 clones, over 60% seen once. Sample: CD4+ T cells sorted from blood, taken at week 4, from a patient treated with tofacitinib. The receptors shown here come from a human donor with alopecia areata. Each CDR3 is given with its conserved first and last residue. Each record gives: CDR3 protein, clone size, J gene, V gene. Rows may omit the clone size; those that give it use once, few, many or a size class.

CDR3aa: CAWSVAGNTGELFF; abundance: few; j_gene: TRBJ2-2; v_gene: TRBV30
CDR3aa: CASGSETRTGKGSEAFF; abundance: -; j_gene: TRBJ1-1; v_gene: TRBV12-5
CDR3aa: CASSPLKSSYNEQFF; abundance: -; j_gene: TRBJ2-1; v_gene: TRBV18
CDR3aa: CASCPGTGNSPLHF; abundance: -; j_gene: TRBJ1-6; v_gene: TRBV25-1
CDR3aa: CSARGGTEAFF; abundance: -; j_gene: TRBJ1-1; v_gene: TRBV20-1
CDR3aa: CATSSPGTNNEQFF; abundance: -; j_gene: TRBJ2-1; v_gene: TRBV15
CDR3aa: CASSQSGVLENTEAFF; abundance: few; j_gene: TRBJ1-1; v_gene: TRBV23-1
CDR3aa: CAIGSRGGSNQPQHF; abundance: -; j_gene: TRBJ1-5; v_gene: TRBV10-3
CDR3aa: CAISVGLISNQPQHF; abundance: -; j_gene: TRBJ1-5; v_gene: TRBV10-3
CDR3aa: CASSVDRGHEKLFF; abundance: -; j_gene: TRBJ1-4; v_gene: TRBV9
CDR3aa: CASSFSQGRYEQYF; abundance: -; j_gene: TRBJ2-7; v_gene: TRBV5-1
CDR3aa: CASSHPGQGAKNYGYTF; abundance: -; j_gene: TRBJ1-2; v_gene: TRBV4-2
CDR3aa: CAGRTGENEQYF; abundance: -; j_gene: TRBJ2-7; v_gene: TRBV2
CDR3aa: CAWTPGTSEKLFF; abundance: -; j_gene: TRBJ1-4; v_gene: TRBV30
CDR3aa: CASTLQGIDYGYTF; abundance: -; j_gene: TRBJ1-2; v_gene: TRBV6-6
CDR3aa: CASSYREDETQYF; abundance: -; j_gene: TRBJ2-5; v_gene: TRBV7-3
CDR3aa: CASRLTGQGANQPQHF; abundance: -; j_gene: TRBJ1-5; v_gene: TRBV19
CDR3aa: CATSRVKGTEQYF; abundance: -; j_gene: TRBJ2-7; v_gene: TRBV15
CDR3aa: CAISPGTGSTGELFF; abundance: -; j_gene: TRBJ2-2; v_gene: TRBV10-3
CDR3aa: CSVGELIRNF; abundance: few; j_gene: TRBJ2-5; v_gene: TRBV20-1
CDR3aa: CSVGEETQYF; abundance: -; j_gene: TRBJ2-5; v_gene: TRBV29-1
CDR3aa: CASGWGRGKETQYF; abundance: few; j_gene: TRBJ2-5; v_gene: TRBV6-5
CDR3aa: CSVEARRTSLLTDNEQFF; abundance: once; j_gene: TRBJ2-1; v_gene: TRBV29-1
CDR3aa: CASRGQNNSPLHF; abundance: -; j_gene: TRBJ1-6; v_gene: TRBV6-5
CDR3aa: CASSIQPGQEGGYTF; abundance: -; j_gene: TRBJ1-2; v_gene: TRBV5-1
CDR3aa: CASSVEGQNTEAFF; abundance: -; j_gene: TRBJ1-1; v_gene: TRBV9
CDR3aa: CASSLTGHYNEQFF; abundance: few; j_gene: TRBJ2-1; v_gene: TRBV7-9
CDR3aa: CAWSVMGRLNTEAFF; abundance: -; j_gene: TRBJ1-1; v_gene: TRBV30
CDR3aa: CASSGRTSGELFF; abundance: -; j_gene: TRBJ2-2; v_gene: TRBV5-1
CDR3aa: CAWSVTLGNTGELFF; abundance: -; j_gene: TRBJ2-2; v_gene: TRBV30
CDR3aa: CASTDSRDSPLHF; abundance: -; j_gene: TRBJ1-6; v_gene: TRBV5-1
CDR3aa: CASNYRSGRAGNEQFF; abundance: -; j_gene: TRBJ2-1; v_gene: TRBV7-2
CDR3aa: CASSQDSFSNQPQHF; abundance: few; j_gene: TRBJ1-5; v_gene: TRBV4-3
CDR3aa: CASSHEGLGEETQYF; abundance: -; j_gene: TRBJ2-5; v_gene: TRBV4-1
CDR3aa: CAWRRLDTQYF; abundance: -; j_gene: TRBJ2-3; v_gene: TRBV30
CDR3aa: CASSVSGGSTGELFF; abundance: -; j_gene: TRBJ2-2; v_gene: TRBV9
CDR3aa: CSARAYNEQFF; abundance: -; j_gene: TRBJ2-1; v_gene: TRBV20-1
CDR3aa: CASSFNSYTGELFF; abundance: few; j_gene: TRBJ2-2; v_gene: TRBV7-9
CDR3aa: CASGQIADNEQFF; abundance: -; j_gene: TRBJ2-1; v_gene: TRBV5-1
CDR3aa: CASSEGPRGSGELFF; abundance: -; j_gene: TRBJ2-2; v_gene: TRBV25-1
CDR3aa: CASSLVRLREQYF; abundance: -; j_gene: TRBJ2-7; v_gene: TRBV11-1
CDR3aa: CSVVTATNEKLFF; abundance: few; j_gene: TRBJ1-4; v_gene: TRBV29-1
CDR3aa: CASSPRRQGNEQFF; abundance: -; j_gene: TRBJ2-1; v_gene: TRBV11-2
CDR3aa: CASSQGTSAYEQYF; abundance: few; j_gene: TRBJ2-7; v_gene: TRBV4-1
CDR3aa: CASSPARTALAKNIQYF; abundance: few; j_gene: TRBJ2-4; v_gene: TRBV28
CDR3aa: CASSVSLLAGANTGELFF; abundance: -; j_gene: TRBJ2-2; v_gene: TRBV2
CDR3aa: CASSLLPGESYEQYF; abundance: once; j_gene: TRBJ2-7; v_gene: TRBV7-9
CDR3aa: CAISELAGEGTQYF; abundance: -; j_gene: TRBJ2-5; v_gene: TRBV10-3
CDR3aa: CASRSDRNYGYTF; abundance: -; j_gene: TRBJ1-2; v_gene: TRBV19
CDR3aa: CASSPQRYYEAFF; abundance: few; j_gene: TRBJ1-1; v_gene: TRBV4-3
CDR3aa: CSVRTGVYTEAFF; abundance: few; j_gene: TRBJ1-1; v_gene: TRBV29-1
CDR3aa: CASSLGGRTASNQPQHF; abundance: -; j_gene: TRBJ1-5; v_gene: TRBV5-8